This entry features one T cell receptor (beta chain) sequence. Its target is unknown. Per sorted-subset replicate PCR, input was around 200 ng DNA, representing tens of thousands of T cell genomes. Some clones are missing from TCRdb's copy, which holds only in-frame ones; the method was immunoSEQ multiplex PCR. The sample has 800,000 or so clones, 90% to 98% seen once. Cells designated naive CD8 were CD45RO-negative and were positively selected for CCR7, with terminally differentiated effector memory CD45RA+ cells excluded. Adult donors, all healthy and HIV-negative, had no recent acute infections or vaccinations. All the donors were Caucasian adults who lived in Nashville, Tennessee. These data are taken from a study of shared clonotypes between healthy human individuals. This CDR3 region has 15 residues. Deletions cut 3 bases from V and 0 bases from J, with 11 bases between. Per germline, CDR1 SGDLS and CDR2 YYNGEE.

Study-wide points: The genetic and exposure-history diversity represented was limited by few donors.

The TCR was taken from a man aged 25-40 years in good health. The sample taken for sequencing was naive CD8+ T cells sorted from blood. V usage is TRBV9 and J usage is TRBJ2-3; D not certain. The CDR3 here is CASSAERGSTDTQYF. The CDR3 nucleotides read TGTGCCAGCAGCGCCGAAAGAGGAAGCACAGATACGCAGTATTTT.